A selection of T cell receptor beta chains follows, all from one sample in a study of OX40 agonist ivuxolimab in advanced cancers. This table comes from immunoSEQ multiplex PCR, and its TCRdb copy is limited to in-frame clones, with some not included. The sample has under 85,000 clones; 86% are singletons. Sequencing used CD4+ or CD8+ T cells sorted from blood, obtained in a trial of the OX40 agonist ivuxolimab. These receptors were taken from an adult with an advanced solid tumor such as melanoma, head and neck, liver or kidney cancer. Both conserved end residues are part of each CDR3. The order of the fields is J gene, V gene, CDR3 length, CDR3 protein.

j_call: TRBJ1-4; v_call: TRBV30; cdr3_length: 15; cdr3_aa: CAWGRGVATNEKLFF
j_call: TRBJ1-5; v_call: TRBV6-6; cdr3_length: 13; cdr3_aa: CASSLQGAQPQHF
j_call: TRBJ2-3; v_call: TRBV28; cdr3_length: 16; cdr3_aa: CASSLTSGSQTDTQYF
j_call: TRBJ1-4; v_call: TRBV4-2; cdr3_length: 15; cdr3_aa: CASSPGPATNEKLFF
j_call: TRBJ1-3; v_call: TRBV6-1; cdr3_length: 15; cdr3_aa: CASNGQAYSGNTIYF
j_call: TRBJ1-5; v_call: TRBV7-6; cdr3_length: 13; cdr3_aa: CASSLGPGTPQHF
j_call: TRBJ2-4; v_call: TRBV5-6; cdr3_length: 14; cdr3_aa: CASSPGLNANIQYF
j_call: TRBJ2-2; v_call: TRBV7-9; cdr3_length: 16; cdr3_aa: CASGQRQGSDTGELFF
j_call: TRBJ2-1; v_call: TRBV27; cdr3_length: 16; cdr3_aa: CASRVVGPSSYNEQFF
j_call: TRBJ2-5; v_call: TRBV27; cdr3_length: 15; cdr3_aa: CASSRPGGSQETQYF
j_call: TRBJ2-7; v_call: TRBV6-6; cdr3_length: 16; cdr3_aa: CASSYSGAGASYEQYF
j_call: TRBJ1-2; v_call: TRBV2; cdr3_length: 15; cdr3_aa: CASRGFRDSAYGYTF